This T cell receptor beta chain is drawn from a study of T cells in Graves' hyperthyroidism and ophthalmopathy. Study-wide results and caveats: Stable hyperthyroidism was told apart from ophthalmopathy by a model built on 13 V-J features. Most thyroid-expanded clonotypes above 0.001 were also found in blood.

Details on this clonotype: Its antigen is unknown.

Researchers took RNA transcripts and amplified the TCR beta CDR3 regions from them. With the HTBI primer set, the TCR CDR3 went through a first round of RT-PCR. TCRdb fed the multiplex PCR reads into MiXCR, producing one record per CDR3 protein. Here the sample spans around 600,000 distinct CDR3 sequences, less than 45% being singletons. CDR3 size: 14 residues. V lost 6 bases and J lost 0, with 9 bases in between. This chain uses TRBV12-3 or TRBV12-4 with TRBJ1-5; the D gene is possibly TRBD1 (6 bases). Sequenced sample: peripheral blood or thyroid tissue (not recorded which). This TCR derives from an adult man with Graves' disease, either hyperthyroidism or ophthalmopathy (not recorded which). CDR3: CASRTGYSNQPQHF. For the CDR3, the DNA is TGTGCCAGCAGAACAGGGTATAGCAATCAGCCCCAGCATTTT.